This note documents a single T cell receptor beta chain sequence. The clone's antigen remains unknown. No base quality information exists; no much larger clone differs at one position. The collaborating institutions used their own protocols to collect whole blood in K2EDTA tubes. Collaborator samples were shipped for TCRbeta analysis as frozen whole blood, isolated PBMCs, or DNA extracted from either sample type. The sample originates from a study of blood T cell repertoires in COVID-19 (dated by TCRdb to 2020 to 2022). For the study in its entirety: Collaborator samples came from the United States, Italy and Spain and covered acute and convalescent phases of COVID-19. The repertoires were released in a freely available public database meant as a resource for research on the immune response to SARS-CoV-2. The prospective study material was composed of cDNA or gDNA derived from T cells, B-cell-depleted T cells, or PBMCs. HLA class I and class II types, where available, came from metadata supplied by the sample provider rather than from assay-based typing. Deeply sampled blood TCRbeta repertoires from subjects exposed to, actively infected with, or recovered from COVID-19 were included in the dataset. Samples were obtained from the ongoing ImmuneRACE study (first 160 participants) and from over 1,000 subjects provided by 6 global collaborators. A de-identified subject ID, COVID-19 status, age in years and sex were almost always included in the sample metadata.

TCRbeta CDR3 regions were amplified from genomic DNA using the immunoSEQ Assay, a bias-controlled multiplex PCR. As for the original processing: Nucleated cell counts per sample were estimated from amplification of reference gene primers within the assay. To quantify the absolute abundance of each unique TCRbeta CDR3 rearrangement, sequence reads were collapsed and filtered. For each sample, productive Simpson clonality was calculated by taking the square root of Simpson's diversity index across productive rearrangements. TCRdb's version of the immuneACCESS table is confined to in-frame rearrangements and falls short of the full clone set. An unresolved V gene accounts for under half of the shortfall where checked; the remainder is of unknown origin. V, J and clone size are taken as reported in that table, and D and trimming were inferred from the DNA itself. This sample holds around 72,000 clones; about 86% were observed only once. The ten biggest clones cover 4.5% of the sample.

The germline V gene encodes CDR1 LNHDA and CDR2 SQIVND (reference sequence). Trimming takes 4 bases from V and 1 base from J, and the germline ends sit 20 bases apart. The CDR3 sequence holds 18 residues, the cysteine and phenylalanine included. The DNA shown is the 54-base CDR3, in frame from base 1. What the authors observed across the whole study: How much clinical and demographic metadata was included differed by source and by participant, and the metadata was provided uncurated.

This chain is built from TRBV19 and TRBJ1-5, and perhaps TRBD1 as D gene, on 6 matching bases. The sample consisted of peripheral blood. This TCR derives from an older woman with acute or convalescent COVID-19. CDR3 sequence: CASSKWGPQIGSNQPQHF. At the DNA level, the sequence is TGTGCCAGTAGTAAATGGGGGCCACAAATCGGGAGCAATCAGCCCCAGCATTTT. With the portions outside the CDR3 filled from the reference TRBV19 and TRBJ1-5 genes, the complete variable region becomes DGGITQSPKYLFRKEGQNVTLSCEQNLNHDAMYWYRQDPGQGLRLIYYSQIVNDFQKGDIAEGYSVSREKKESFPLTVTSAQKNPTAFYLCASSKWGPQIGSNQPQHFGDGTRLSIL.